The entry below gives a single T cell receptor (beta chain) sequence along with its context. Its specificity is not known. This CDR3 has 14 residues. Looked up from germline, CDR1 is MDHEN and CDR2 is SYDVKM. Trimming left V 5 bases short and J 2 bases short, with 11 bases between. The PCR was carried out with 60 Vbeta primers and 13 Jbeta primers. Produced via immunoSEQ multiplex PCR; TCRdb's table is partial and in-frame only. Found here are almost 200,000 clones, roughly 79% of them singletons; the top ten hold approximately 2%. This sample was included in a study of cytomegalovirus exposure and HLA in healthy donors. The study's findings and limits: TCR beta chains associated with HLA were, in a later analysis, more clonally expanded than equally common others. Some public TCRs appeared in many individuals, while most sequences were rare. Evidence from a later analysis indicated that most CMV-associated TCR beta chains looked HLA-restricted. TCR beta V- and J-gene trimming, according to a later analysis, was linked to a missense DCLRE1C variant.

Input material: PBMCs. The origin of this receptor is a young man in good health and CMV-seronegative. This chain connects TRBV28 to TRBJ2-3, with TRBD2 as a possible D gene (5 bases). The CDR3 nucleotides are TGTGCCAGCAGTATCCCTGACTACACAGATACGCAGTATTTT. Translating gives CASSIPDYTDTQYF.